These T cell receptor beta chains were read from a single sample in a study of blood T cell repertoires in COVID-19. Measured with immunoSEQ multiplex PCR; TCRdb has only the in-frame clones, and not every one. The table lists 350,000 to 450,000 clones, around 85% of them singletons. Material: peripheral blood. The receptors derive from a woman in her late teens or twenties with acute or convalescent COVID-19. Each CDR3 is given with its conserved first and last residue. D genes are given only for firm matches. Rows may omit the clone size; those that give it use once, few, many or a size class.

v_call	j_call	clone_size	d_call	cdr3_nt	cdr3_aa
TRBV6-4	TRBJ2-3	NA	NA	TGTGCCAGCAGCAAAGGCAGCGGGAGCACAGATACGCAGTATTTT	CASSKGSGSTDTQYF
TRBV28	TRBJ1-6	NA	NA	TGTGCCAGCAGTGGACTGGGCAGTGCCGGTTCACCCCTCCACTTT	CASSGLGSAGSPLHF
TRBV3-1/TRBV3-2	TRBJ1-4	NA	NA	TGTGCCAGCAGCCAAGATCGTGGGTCAGAGGAGGAAAAACTGTTTTTT	CASSQDRGSEEEKLFF
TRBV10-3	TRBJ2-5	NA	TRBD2	TGTGCCATCGAAGCGGGAGGAGAAGAGACCCAGTACTTC	CAIEAGGEETQYF
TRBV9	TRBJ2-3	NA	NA	TGTGCCAGCAGCGTAGCTTCAGATACGCAGTATTTT	CASSVASDTQYF
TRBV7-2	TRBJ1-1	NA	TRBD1	TGTGCCAGCAGCTCAGACAGGGGTTTCCACACTGAAGCTTTCTTT	CASSSDRGFHTEAFF
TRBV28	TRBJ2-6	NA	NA	TGTGCCAGCAGTTCGGACAGATATGGCTCTGGGGCCAACGTCCTGACTTTC	CASSSDRYGSGANVLTF
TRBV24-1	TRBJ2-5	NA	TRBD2	TGTGCCACCAGTCGGGCTAGCGGGAGCCAGGAGACCCAGTACTTC	CATSRASGSQETQYF
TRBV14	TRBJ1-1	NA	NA	TGTGCCAGCAGCGATAGTATGGTGTGGAACACTGAAGCTTTCTTT	CASSDSMVWNTEAFF
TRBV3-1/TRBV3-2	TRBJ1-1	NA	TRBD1	TGTGCCAGCAGCCTCAATATAAGGACAGGCACTGAAGCTTTCTTT	CASSLNIRTGTEAFF
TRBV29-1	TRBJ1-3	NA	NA	TGCAGCGTTGAAATAACAGCTGGAAACACCATATATTTT	CSVEITAGNTIYF
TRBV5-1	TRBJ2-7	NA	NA	TGCGCCAGCAGCCTGGCAGGTGGTAGGACAGAACCCTACGAGCAGTACTTC	CASSLAGGRTEPYEQYF
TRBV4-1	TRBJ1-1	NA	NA	TGCGCCAGCAGCACGCAGGCTACGAACACTGAAGCTTTCTTT	CASSTQATNTEAFF
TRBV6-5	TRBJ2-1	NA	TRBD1	TGTGCCAGCAGCTACGACAGGGGGCCCTACAATGAGCAGTTCTTC	CASSYDRGPYNEQFF
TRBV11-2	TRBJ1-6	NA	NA	TGTGCCAGCACAGGGGCAGGGAGGGGATTATCACCCCTCCACTTT	CASTGAGRGLSPLHF
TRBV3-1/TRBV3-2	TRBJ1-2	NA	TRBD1	TGTGCCAGCAGCCTAATACCGGGACAGGGTAACTATGGCTACACCTTC	CASSLIPGQGNYGYTF
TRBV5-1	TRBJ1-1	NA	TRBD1	TGCGCCAGCAGTTACACAGGGGGCCCAAACACTGAAGCTTTCTTT	CASSYTGGPNTEAFF
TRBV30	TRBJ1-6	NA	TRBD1	TGTGCCTGGAACATGGACAGGACGAGCTCCTATAATTCACCCCTCCACTTT	CAWNMDRTSSYNSPLHF
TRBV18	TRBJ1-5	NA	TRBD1	TGTGCCAGCTCATCACAGGGGGCGGATCAGCCCCAGCATTTT	CASSSQGADQPQHF
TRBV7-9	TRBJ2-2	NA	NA	TGTGCCAGCAGCTTAGCGACGGGGAGGATCGGGGAGCTGTTTTTT	CASSLATGRIGELFF
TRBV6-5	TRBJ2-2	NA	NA	TGTGCCAGCAGCCCCCGGGGGTCGGGGAGGGAGCTGTTTTTT	CASSPRGSGRELFF
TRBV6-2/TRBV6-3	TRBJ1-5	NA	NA	TGTGCCAGCAGTTACCCCCAGGGTGCCCCCTATAGCAATCAGCCCCAGCATTTT	CASSYPQGAPYSNQPQHF
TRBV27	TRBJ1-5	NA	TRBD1	TGTGCCAGCAGGCTAACAGGGACAGGTAGTCAGCCCCAGCATTTT	CASRLTGTGSQPQHF
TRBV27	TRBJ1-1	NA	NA	TGTGCCAGCAGTTCAGGGAACACTGAAGCTTTCTTT	CASSSGNTEAFF
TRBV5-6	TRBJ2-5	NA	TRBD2	TGTGCCAGCAGCTTGGAGCGGGGGGGCCTGGTGGAGACCCAGTACTTC	CASSLERGGLVETQYF
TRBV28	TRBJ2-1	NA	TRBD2	TGTGCCAGCAGTTTAAATAGCGGGAGGGCGGCGGAGTTCTTC	CASSLNSGRAAEFF
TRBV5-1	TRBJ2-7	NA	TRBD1	TGCGCCAGTCCCGGGACAGAGAGCTACGAGCAGTACTTC	CASPGTESYEQYF
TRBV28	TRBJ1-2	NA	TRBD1	TGTGCCAGCGCCGACAGGGAGGGCTACACCTTC	CASADREGYTF
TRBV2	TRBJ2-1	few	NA	TGTGCCAGCAGTGAACAGGACAATGAGCAGTTCTTC	CASSEQDNEQFF
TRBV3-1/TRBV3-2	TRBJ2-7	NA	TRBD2	TGTGCCAGCAGCCAAGCGGACGCGGGAGTATCCTACGAGCAGTACTTC	CASSQADAGVSYEQYF
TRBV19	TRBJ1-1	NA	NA	TGTGCCAGTAGTATAGGGGGACAAAGATTAAAGTCTGAAGCTTTCTTT	CASSIGGQRLKSEAFF
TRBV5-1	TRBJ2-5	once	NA	TGCGCCAGCAGCTTGGCAGGGAAAGAGACCCAGTACTTC	CASSLAGKETQYF
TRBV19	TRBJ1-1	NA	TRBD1	TGTGCCAGTAGTTCCCCGACAGGGATGGTGAACACTGAAGCTTTCTTT	CASSSPTGMVNTEAFF
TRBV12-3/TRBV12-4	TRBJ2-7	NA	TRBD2	TGTGCCAGTACCTTGGAAAGCGGGAGACCCGACTTC	CASTLESGRPDF
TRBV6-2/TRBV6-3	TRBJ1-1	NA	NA	TGTGCCAGCAGTTACGGAGTCCTCACCCTGAACACTGAAGCTTTCTTT	CASSYGVLTLNTEAFF
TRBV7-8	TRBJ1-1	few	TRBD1	TGTGCCAGCAGCTCCACAGGGGGCGTCACTGAAGCTTTCTTT	CASSSTGGVTEAFF
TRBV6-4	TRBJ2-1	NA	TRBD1	TGTGCCAGCAGTGACAGGACAGGGGACTACAATGAGCAGTTCTTC	CASSDRTGDYNEQFF
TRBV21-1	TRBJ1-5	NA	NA	TGTGCCAGCATCCAAGGGGACGGGGGTTCCAATCAGCCCCAGCATTTT	CASIQGDGGSNQPQHF
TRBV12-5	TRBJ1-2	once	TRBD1	TGTGCTAGTGGTTTGGTTCCCGGGACAGGGATGAGGTATGGCTACACCTTC	CASGLVPGTGMRYGYTF